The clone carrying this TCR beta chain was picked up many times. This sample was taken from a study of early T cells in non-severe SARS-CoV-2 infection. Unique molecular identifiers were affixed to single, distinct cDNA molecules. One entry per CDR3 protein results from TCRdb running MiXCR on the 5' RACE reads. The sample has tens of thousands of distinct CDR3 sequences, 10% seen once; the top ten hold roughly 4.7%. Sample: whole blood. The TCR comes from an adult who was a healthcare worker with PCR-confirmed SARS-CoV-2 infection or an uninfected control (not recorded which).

CDR3 sequence reads: CSVEGTSGRVHEQYF. For the CDR3, the DNA is TGCAGCGTTGAAGGGACTAGCGGGAGGGTCCACGAGCAGTACTTC. The chain is built from TRBV29-1 and TRBJ2-7; 15 nucleotides agree with TRBD2. Per the germline V gene, CDR1 is SQVTM and CDR2 is ANQGSEA. The CDR3 runs 15 residues. The V gene end was trimmed by 1 base and the J gene end by 5 bases; junction bases not matched to a gene: 3.